Listed below are T cell receptor beta chains from one sample, sequenced in a study of blood T cell repertoires in COVID-19. Sequencing was performed with immunoSEQ multiplex PCR; in TCRdb, only in-frame clones are kept and a portion is missing. The sample holds over 120,000 clones, approximately 87% seen once. The source material was peripheral blood. These receptors were collected from a woman aged 50 to 60 with active or convalescent COVID-19. Each CDR3 is given with its conserved first and last residue. Fields, in order: clone size, V gene, J gene, D gene, CDR3 DNA, CDR3 protein. A D gene is named only where the DNA matches it firmly. Not all rows give a size; the values are once, few, many and, for expanded clones, a class.

>-|TRBV2|TRBJ1-5|-
TGTGCCAGCAGTCCACATGGAGCCAATCAGCCCCAGCATTTT
CASSPHGANQPQHF
>-|TRBV27|TRBJ1-6|TRBD1
TGTGCCAGCAGTTTAAGGGGACAGGGATTAAATTCACCCCTCCACTTT
CASSLRGQGLNSPLHF
>-|TRBV7-6|TRBJ2-7|-
TGTGCCAGCAGCTTAGGAGGGAACTACGAGCAGTACTTC
CASSLGGNYEQYF
>-|TRBV9|TRBJ2-2|-
TGTGCCAGCAGCGTAGGAGGGTCCAGCACCGGGGAGCTGTTTTTT
CASSVGGSSTGELFF
>-|TRBV29-1|TRBJ1-1|-
TGCAGCGTTGGGAAGGGGGGGGACACTGAAGCTTTCTTT
CSVGKGGDTEAFF
>once|TRBV5-1|TRBJ2-7|TRBD1
TGCGCCAGCAGCTTGGGGGACAGTGGCAACGAGCAGTACTTC
CASSLGDSGNEQYF
>once|TRBV3-1/TRBV3-2|TRBJ1-2|-
TGTGCCAGCAGCCAATTTTCGGACGGGAAAATCTATGGCTACACCTTC
CASSQFSDGKIYGYTF
>-|TRBV18|TRBJ2-7|-
TGTGCCAGCTCACCATCGGCTAGCTGGTACGAGCAGTACTTC
CASSPSASWYEQYF
>few|TRBV28|TRBJ2-7|TRBD1
TGTGCCAGCAGCCTGAGACAGGGGGCGGGATACGAGCAGTACTTC
CASSLRQGAGYEQYF
>-|TRBV7-9|TRBJ1-2|-
TGTGCCAGCAGCTCCCAGGGGTCCTATGGCTACACCTTC
CASSSQGSYGYTF
>-|TRBV7-9|TRBJ2-3|TRBD2
TGTGCCAGCAGCTTGGGCGGGGGGGCAAATACGCAGTATTTT
CASSLGGGANTQYF
>-|TRBV19|TRBJ2-2|TRBD2
TGTGCCAGTAGACTTCCCTCCGGGAGGGCCTTGGCCGGGGAGCTGTTTTTT
CASRLPSGRALAGELFF
>-|TRBV9|TRBJ2-1|TRBD1
TGTGCCAGCAGCGTAAGAACCACCGTCCCGGGACAGGTCCACAATGAGCAGTTCTTC
CASSVRTTVPGQVHNEQFF
>-|TRBV28|TRBJ1-2|TRBD1
TGTGCCAGCAGCTCGGGACAGGGATATGGCTACACCTTC
CASSSGQGYGYTF
>-|TRBV5-6|TRBJ1-1|-
TGTGCCAGCAGCTTGGCCGGGGATAACACTGAAGCTTTCTTT
CASSLAGDNTEAFF
>-|TRBV19|TRBJ2-1|TRBD2
TGTGCCAGTAGTATAATGCGGGAGGCGGGGGACAATGAGCAGTTCTTC
CASSIMREAGDNEQFF
>-|TRBV19|TRBJ1-5|TRBD1
TGTGCCAGTAGTGCCCAGGGACAGTTCATGCAGCCCCAGCATTTT
CASSAQGQFMQPQHF
>-|TRBV14|TRBJ2-2|TRBD2
TGTGCCAGCAGCCAACGCGGACTAGCGGGATATCGGGAGCTGTTTTTT
CASSQRGLAGYRELFF
>few|TRBV7-2|TRBJ1-3|TRBD1
TGTGCCGGGACAGGGAGGCTTGGAAACACCATATATTTT
CAGTGRLGNTIYF
>-|TRBV11-2|TRBJ2-3|TRBD2
TGTGCCAGCAGCCCCAGTGGCCTAGCGGTAACAGATACGCAGTATTTT
CASSPSGLAVTDTQYF
>-|TRBV10-3|TRBJ2-7|TRBD1
TGTGCCATCAGAGACCCGGGACAGTGGTCCTACGAGCAGTACTTC
CAIRDPGQWSYEQYF
>-|TRBV6-1|TRBJ1-3|TRBD1
TGTGCCAGCAGTGGACGGACAGGCCTCTACTCTGGAAACACCATATATTTT
CASSGRTGLYSGNTIYF